Below, 20 T cell receptor beta chains from the same sample are listed, as sequenced in a study of T-cell reconstitution after alpha-beta-depleted transplantation in children (dated by TCRdb to 2016 to 2018). The treatment or condition label here, explained by the study, means: allogeneic hematopoietic cell transplantation with graft depleted of TCRalphabeta T cells and CD19 B cells. The method was PCR. These reads were obtained on an Illumina HiSeq 2500. TCR library preparation used molecular barcoding, with unique molecular identifiers applied to normalize quantification of the TCRbeta repertoire. The raw public reads went through TCRdb reprocessing: fastp at Q25, MiXCR clone calling, in-frame beta chains kept. Duplicate CDR3 protein sequences are folded into a single record with the most common DNA and genes. The sample contains 500,000 to 600,000 distinct CDR3 sequences, 25% to 30% of them found a single time. Under 45% of the sample is in the top ten clones.

Source: PBMCs, taken before TCRalphabeta/CD19-depleted stem cell transplant. Receptor source: a boy younger than two with Wiskott-Aldrich syndrome, due to receive a stem cell transplant.

The chain has TRBV12-3 or TRBV12-4 and TRBJ1-5; D is undetermined. V was trimmed by 0 bases and J by 7 bases, leaving 10 bases between them. CDR3 size: 14 residues. DNA of the CDR3: TGTGCCAGCAGTTTAGCCCGGGGTGGCCAGCCCCAGCATTTT. It encodes CASSLARGGQPQHF.

The CDR3, as DNA: TGCAGTGCCAGACCGCAGCAGCGGGAGAGGGCAGATACGCAGTATTTT. As protein: CSARPQQRERADTQYF. The chain combines TRBV20-1 with TRBJ2-3, with TRBD2 matching 8 bases. Germline lookup yields CDR1 DFQATT and CDR2 SNEGSKA (reference sequence). The CDR3 is 16 amino acids. With V trimmed by 6 bases and J by 4 bases, 15 bases remained unmatched.

The chain uses TRBV7-9 and TRBJ2-3; 14 positions agree with TRBD2. With 8 bases clipped from V and 5 bases from J, the junction kept 12 bases outside the gene matches. This CDR3 has 17 residues. Germline lookup yields CDR1 SEHNR and CDR2 FQNEAQ (reference sequence). The CDR3 loop reads CASELPSGLAGVDTQYF. The CDR3 DNA reads as TGTGCCAGCGAGCTACCCTCGGGACTAGCGGGAGTAGATACGCAGTATTTT.

The rearrangement joins TRBV24-1 to TRBJ1-1, with TRBD1 identical over 7 bases. The length of the CDR3 is 13 residues. V trimming: 3 bases; J trimming: 11 bases; junction bases outside the gene matches: 8. Germline CDR1 KGHDR, CDR2 SFDVKD. The CDR3 protein is CATSDRSHRGAFF. CDR3 nucleotides: TGTGCCACCAGTGATAGAAGTCACAGGGGTGCTTTCTTT.

The chain carries TRBV5-1 and TRBJ2-7; 9 bases are shared with TRBD1. Germline V gene data show CDR1 as SGHRS and CDR2 as YFSETQ. The CDR3 has 15 amino acids. Trimming cost V 4 bases and J 3 bases; bases outside gene matches: 8. CDR3 sequence (DNA): TGCGCCAGCAGCCTCACGGGACAGGGTATCTACGAGCAGTACTTC. Translating gives CASSLTGQGIYEQYF.

V and J are TRBV20-1 and TRBJ2-7, with D possibly TRBD2 on 7 matching bases. Per the germline V gene, CDR1 is DFQATT and CDR2 is SNEGSKA (reference sequence). V gave up 0 bases and J gave up 7 bases, with 13 bases separating them. The CDR3 totals 13 residues. CDR3 region: CSARDRGAREQYF. Written as DNA, the CDR3 is TGCAGTGCTAGAGATCGGGGGGCGCGGGAGCAGTACTTC.

This chain joins TRBV20-1 and TRBJ1-4; no reliable D call. CDR1 DFQATT and CDR2 SNEGSKA come from the germline V gene (reference sequence). The length of the CDR3 is 14 residues. V was cut by 2 bases and J by 6 bases, with 13 bases left in between. The CDR3 DNA follows: TGCAGTGCTAGACGGGCCAGTCGCGATGAAAAACTGTTTTTT. Its translation is CSARRASRDEKLFF.

The CDR3 region is CASHGLDFYEQYF. CDR3 in DNA: TGTGCCAGCCATGGACTAGATTTTTACGAGCAGTACTTC. The chain employs TRBV6-1 and TRBJ2-7, with 7 bases matching TRBD2. The CDR3 consists of 13 residues. Losses at the gene ends were 8 bases for V and 4 bases for J; bases not matched to a gene: 8. Germline loops: CDR1 MNHNS, CDR2 SASEGT.

The chain has TRBV18 and TRBJ2-3; D perhaps matches TRBD1 (6 bases). The V and J ends lost 1 base and 0 bases respectively, with 8 bases between them. Germline V gene lookup returns CDR1 KGHSH and CDR2 LQKENI. The CDR3 sequence is 15 residues long. CDR3 sequence (DNA): TGTGCCAGCTCACCACAGCAGGGGAGCACAGATACGCAGTATTTT. It yields the protein CASSPQQGSTDTQYF. Full variable domain (rest looked up from reference TRBV18 and TRBJ2-3): NAGVMQNPRHLVRRRGQEARLRCSPMKGHSHVYWYRQLPEEGLKFMVYLQKENIIDESGMPKERFSAEFPKEGPSILRIQQVVRGDSAAYFCASSPQQGSTDTQYFGPGTRLTVL.

The chain's CDR3 is CASSSRGRGFTETQYF. The CDR3 region has the DNA TGTGCCAGCAGCTCACGGGGGCGAGGGTTTACAGAGACCCAGTACTTC. J is TRBJ2-5 and V is TRBV7-3; D may correspond to TRBD1 or TRBD2 (6 bases each). V gave up 4 bases and J gave up 4 bases, with 19 bases separating them. Germline V gene lookup returns CDR1 SGHTA and CDR2 FQGTGA. The CDR3 length is 16 residues. The complete variable domain, with remaining parts taken from reference TRBV7-3 and TRBJ2-5, reads GAGVSQTPSNKVTEKGKYVELRCDPISGHTALYWYRQSLGQGPEFLIYFQGTGAADDSGLPNDRFFAVRPEGSVSTLKIQRTERGDSAVYLCASSSRGRGFTETQYFGPGTRLLVL.

This clonotype was seen a handful of times. The V and J genes are TRBV5-6 and TRBJ2-2; D unresolved. Germline assignment: CDR1 SGHDT and CDR2 YYEEEE. CDR3 length: 15 residues. Trimming shortened V by 4 bases and J by 1 base, and 11 bases separated the two germline ends. CDR3 nucleotides: TGTGCCAGCAGCCGTCTGTGGCAGAACACCGGGGAGCTGTTTTTT. Residues: CASSRLWQNTGELFF.

The CDR3 DNA sequence: TGTGCCAGCAGTTTCTTTAGCGGGAGGGTCTACAATGAGCAGTTCTTC. It codes for CASSFFSGRVYNEQFF. The chain recombines TRBV27 with TRBJ2-1, with 11 nucleotides matching TRBD2. The J segment lost 3 bases and the V segment lost 3 bases, leaving 4 bases of the junction unmatched. Germline CDR1 and CDR2: MNHEY and SMNVEV (reference sequence). The length of the CDR3 is 16 residues.

This clonotype was detected only a few times. The rearrangement links TRBV20-1 to TRBJ2-7; D possibly uses TRBD1 or TRBD2 (5 bases each). Between the trimmed V and J ends, which lost 7 bases and 5 bases, there was a span of 15 bases. The germline gives CDR1 DFQATT, CDR2 SNEGSKA (reference sequence). This CDR3 has 12 residues. CDR3 sequence: CSGPGPSHEQYF. For the CDR3, the DNA is TGCAGTGGGCCGGGACCGAGCCACGAGCAGTACTTC.

This clonotype was counted between two and nine times. The J gene is TRBJ2-7, the V gene TRBV7-8, with a tentative D call TRBD2 (6 bases). This CDR3 comprises 15 residues. V was clipped by 7 bases and J by 1 base, with 17 bases between them. In germline, CDR1 is SGHVS, CDR2 FQNEAQ. This chain's CDR3 is CASTPMGLPSYEQYF. DNA of the CDR3: TGTGCCAGCACCCCGATGGGACTGCCGTCCTACGAGCAGTACTTC.

There are a few counts of this clonotype. The rearrangement joins TRBV5-1 to TRBJ2-2; 10 bases agree with TRBD2. The CDR3 sequence is 18 residues long. Per germline, CDR1 SGHRS and CDR2 YFSETQ. After removal of 0 bases from V and 2 bases from J, the junction contained 7 bases not matched to a gene. The CDR3 is CASSLVPLAGINTGELFF. The CDR3 DNA is TGCGCCAGCAGCTTGGTCCCACTAGCGGGGATAAACACCGGGGAGCTGTTTTTT.

This clonotype turned up a few times. This CDR3 is CASSGPIRAYGYTF. CDR3 coding DNA: TGTGCCAGCAGTGGCCCGATACGGGCCTATGGCTACACCTTC. The chain carries TRBV2 and TRBJ1-2; D call uncertain. The CDR3 extends over 14 amino acids. The germline CDR1 and CDR2 sequences are SNHLY and FYNNEI. V was shortened by 4 bases and J by 4 bases, with 13 bases between the two germline ends.

This clonotype appeared a few times. The chain recombines TRBV6-5 with TRBJ1-5; TRBD1 is a possible D gene (6 bases). The CDR3 runs 14 residues. V lost 6 bases, J lost 5 bases, and 14 bases lay in between. Germline CDR1 is MNHEY and CDR2 is SVGAGI. CDR3 amino acids: CASSRRGRDQPQHF. In DNA form, the CDR3 reads TGTGCCAGCAGCCGCAGGGGAAGGGATCAGCCCCAGCATTTT.

This chain connects TRBV11-3 to TRBJ2-1; 7 nucleotides align to TRBD2. Trimming at V came to 5 bases and at J to 7 bases, leaving 11 bases not matched to a gene. The germline V gene has CDR1 SGHNT and CDR2 YENEEA. CDR3 length equals 15 residues. In DNA form, the CDR3 reads TGTGCCAGCAGCGCCCGGGGGGAGGGCCGTAATGAGCAGTTCTTC. Amino acid sequence: CASSARGEGRNEQFF.

V usage is TRBV4-2 and J usage is TRBJ2-7; D ambiguous. Germline-derived CDR1 and CDR2 are LGHNA and YNFKEQ. V was cut by 1 base and J by 5 bases, with 12 bases left in between. CDR3 length: 14 residues. CDR3 protein: CASSQGSPNHEQYF. The DNA for the CDR3 is TGTGCCAGCAGCCAAGGTAGCCCCAATCACGAGCAGTACTTC.

The V call is TRBV7-2, the J call TRBJ2-3; D is ambiguous. The CDR3 is 12 residues long. V gave up 3 bases and J gave up 7 bases, with 8 bases separating them. Germline loops: CDR1 SGHTA, CDR2 FQGNSA. In DNA form, the CDR3 reads TGTGCCAGCAGCTTCCTAGAGAATACGCAGTATTTT. This codes for CASSFLENTQYF. The full variable domain, completed using reference TRBV7-2 and TRBJ2-3, is GAGVSQSPSNKVTEKGKDVELRCDPISGHTALYWYRQSLGQGLEFLIYFQGNSAPDKSGLPSDRFSAERTGGSVSTLTIQRTQQEDSAVYLCASSFLENTQYFGPGTRLTVL.